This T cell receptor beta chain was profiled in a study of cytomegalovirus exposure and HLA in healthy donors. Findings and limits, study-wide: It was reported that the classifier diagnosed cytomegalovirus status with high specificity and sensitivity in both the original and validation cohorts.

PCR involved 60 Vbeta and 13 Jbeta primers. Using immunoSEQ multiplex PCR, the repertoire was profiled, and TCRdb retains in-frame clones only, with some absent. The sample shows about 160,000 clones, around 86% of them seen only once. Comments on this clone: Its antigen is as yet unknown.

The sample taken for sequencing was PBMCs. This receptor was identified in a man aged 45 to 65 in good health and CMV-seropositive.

CDR3 loop: CASSWTDTEAFF. The CDR3 DNA is TGTGCCAGCAGTTGGACTGACACTGAAGCTTTCTTT. The chain uses TRBV5-5 and TRBJ1-1; D uncertain. The V end lost 5 bases, the J end lost 3 bases, and 8 bases lay between the germline ends. This CDR3 comprises 12 residues. Germline V gives CDR1 SGHKS, CDR2 YYEKEE (reference sequence).